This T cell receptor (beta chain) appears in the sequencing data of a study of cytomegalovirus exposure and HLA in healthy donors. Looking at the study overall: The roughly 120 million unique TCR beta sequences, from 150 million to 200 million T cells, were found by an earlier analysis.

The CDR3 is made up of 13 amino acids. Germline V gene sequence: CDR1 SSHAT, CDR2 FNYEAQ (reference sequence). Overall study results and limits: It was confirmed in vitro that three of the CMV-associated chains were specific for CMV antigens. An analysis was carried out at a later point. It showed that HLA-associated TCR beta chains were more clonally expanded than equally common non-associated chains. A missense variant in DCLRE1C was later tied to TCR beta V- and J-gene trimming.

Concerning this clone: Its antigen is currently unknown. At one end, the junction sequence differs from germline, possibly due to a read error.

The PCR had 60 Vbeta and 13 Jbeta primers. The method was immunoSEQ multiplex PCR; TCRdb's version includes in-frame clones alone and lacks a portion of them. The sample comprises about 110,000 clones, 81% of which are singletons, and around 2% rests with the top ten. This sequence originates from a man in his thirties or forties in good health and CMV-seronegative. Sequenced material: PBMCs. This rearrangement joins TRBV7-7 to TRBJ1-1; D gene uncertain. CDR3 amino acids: CASSLVPGTEAFF. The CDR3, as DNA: TGTGCTAGCAGCTTAGTCCCAGGCACTGAAGCTTTCTTT.